These T cell receptor beta chains were read from a single sample in a study of T cell repertoires in cytomegalovirus infection. TCRdb fed the reads into MiXCR, producing one record per CDR3 protein. Here the sample spans 55,000 to 70,000 distinct CDR3 sequences, approximately 22% being singletons. No antigens are known for them. Sequencing was done on a sample of PBMCs, sequenced either directly or after in vitro stimulation (not recorded which). Receptors were obtained from a human donor in good health (CMV status not recorded). Some clones in this sample may be carry-over from other donors' samples. Both conserved end residues are part of each CDR3. D genes are given only for firm matches. Clone size appears in some rows only: once, few, many, or a class for an expanded clone.

d_gene,abundance,v_gene,j_gene,CDR3aa,CDR3nt
.,.,TRBV6-8,TRBJ2-1,CASWGGWQGLNNEQFF,TGTGCCAGCTGGGGCGGTTGGCAGGGGCTAAACAATGAGCAGTTCTTC
TRBD2,few,TRBV28,TRBJ2-6,CASSPREGYSGANVLTF,TGTGCCAGCAGTCCGCGGGAGGGCTACTCTGGGGCCAACGTCCTGACTTTC
.,few,TRBV4-1,TRBJ1-5,CASSQTRSVRVNWQPQHF,TGCGCCAGCAGCCAAACCCGTAGTGTCAGGGTGAATTGGCAGCCCCAGCATTTT
TRBD2,.,TRBV29-1,TRBJ2-7,CSVGSLAGFHEQYF,TGCAGCGTTGGATCTCTAGCGGGATTCCACGAGCAGTACTTC
.,.,TRBV5-8,TRBJ1-1,CASSSFRTEAFF,TGTGCCAGCAGCTCCTTTCGTACTGAAGCTTTCTTT
.,few,TRBV7-2,TRBJ2-1,CASSLVSRGEQFF,TGTGCCAGCAGCTTAGTGAGTCGGGGTGAGCAGTTCTTC
TRBD2,few,TRBV19,TRBJ2-3,CASSIENWGTSGARVAQYF,TGTGCCAGTAGTATAGAAAACTGGGGGACTAGCGGGGCCCGGGTGGCGCAGTATTTT
.,.,TRBV4-1,TRBJ2-7,CASSQDRTGFSYEQYF,TGCGCCAGCAGCCAAGATCGAACGGGCTTTTCCTACGAGCAGTACTTC
.,few,TRBV6-1,TRBJ2-3,CASKSRADTQYF,TGTGCCAGCAAATCGAGGGCAGATACGCAGTATTTT
.,.,TRBV5-4,TRBJ2-1,CASSLGWDEQFF,TGTGCCAGCAGCTTGGGATGGGATGAGCAGTTCTTC
TRBD2,many,TRBV4-1,TRBJ2-5,CASSQELAGGIVTQYF,TGCGCCAGCAGCCAAGAACTAGCGGGAGGTATCGTGACCCAGTACTTC
.,.,TRBV5-1,TRBJ2-1,CASSVSGLYNEQFF,TGCGCCAGCAGCGTTAGCGGTCTTTACAATGAGCAGTTCTTC
.,few,TRBV10-2,TRBJ2-1,CAAGYNEQFF,TGCGCCGCCGGGTACAATGAGCAGTTCTTC
TRBD2,many,TRBV7-2,TRBJ2-1,CASSSQAGGLDEQFF,TGTGCCAGCAGCTCCCAAGCGGGAGGTCTCGATGAGCAGTTCTTC
.,.,TRBV18,TRBJ1-1,CASSPSTGTEAFF,TGTGCCAGCTCACCTAGCACAGGGACTGAAGCTTTCTTT
.,.,TRBV7-6,TRBJ2-3,CASSFGPSDTQYF,TGTGCCAGCAGCTTCGGCCCCTCAGATACGCAGTATTTT
TRBD2,.,TRBV6-2/TRBV6-3,TRBJ2-1,CASSYSSGRFEQFF,TGTGCCAGCAGTTACTCGAGCGGGAGGTTTGAGCAGTTCTTC
.,.,TRBV7-9,TRBJ1-2,CASSSPQDAGRAYGYTF,TGTGCCAGCAGCTCCCCTCAGGACGCCGGGAGGGCCTATGGCTACACCTTC
.,few,TRBV6-1,TRBJ1-5,CASSAIPMGGPGKPQHF,TGTGCCAGCAGTGCCATCCCGATGGGGGGACCGGGGAAGCCCCAGCATTTT
.,.,TRBV7-2,TRBJ1-2,CASSPGDRQNYGYTF,TGTGCCAGCAGCCCTGGAGACAGGCAAAACTATGGCTACACCTTC
.,.,TRBV7-9,TRBJ1-2,CASSSGQNYGYTF,TGTGCCAGCAGCTCCGGACAGAACTATGGCTACACCTTC
.,.,TRBV6-1,TRBJ1-1,CASSRPRGEVNTEAFF,TGTGCCAGCAGCCGGCCTCGAGGGGAGGTGAACACTGAAGCTTTCTTT
.,few,TRBV28,TRBJ2-7,CASSGFEQYF,TGTGCCAGCAGTGGCTTCGAGCAGTACTTC